Below, one TCR beta chain is given with its context. The antigen is unknown. The data belong to a study of T cells expressing NK-cell markers. Study-wide results and caveats: Also leading the CD3+CD56-NKG2C+ fraction in a handful of donors were these clonotypes.

With the 5' RACE reads reprocessed, TCRdb shows one record per CDR3 protein and no DNA. The ten most abundant clones cover about 10% of a sample with 300,000 to 500,000 distinct CDR3 sequences. This CDR3 is built from 13 residues. Sequencing input: blood T cells: a sorted CD56 or NKG2C T cell subset, CD4+ or CD8+ T cells, or bulk PBMC T cells (not recorded which). The TCR sequence derives from a woman aged 50 to 60 in good health. J is TRBJ1-3 and V is TRBV12-3 or TRBV12-4. The CDR3 spells CASTPPTGNTIYF.